A single sample is the source of the 16 T cell receptor beta chains below, sequenced in a study of blood T cell repertoires in COVID-19. Clones were sequenced by immunoSEQ multiplex PCR, and TCRdb holds only the in-frame ones, with some missing. The sample holds fewer than 50,000 clones; about 79% are singletons and the top ten take around 8%. Input material: peripheral blood. These receptors came from a human donor in a cohort sampled during active COVID-19.

A note on this clone: The same CDR3 also results from other DNA sequences found in this sample. The chain combines TRBV5-1 with TRBJ1-1; TRBD1 matches at 7 bases. From germline, CDR1 is SGHRS and CDR2 YFSETQ. This CDR3 spans 15 amino acids. After removal of 3 bases from V and 1 base from J, the junction contained 6 bases not matched to a gene. CDR3 DNA sequence: TGCGCCAGCAGCTCTGGCCGACAGGGGAACACTGAAGCTTTCTTT. This translates into CASSSGRQGNTEAFF.

The J gene is TRBJ2-1, the V gene TRBV30; 9 nucleotides align to TRBD2. CDR1 and CDR2 from the germline V gene are GTSNPN and SVGIG (reference sequence). This CDR3 comprises 16 residues. The J segment lost 0 bases and the V segment lost 3 bases, leaving 6 bases of the junction unmatched. The CDR3 protein is CAWRRGSGSSYNEQFF. In DNA form, the CDR3 reads TGTGCCTGGAGAAGGGGTAGCGGGAGCTCCTACAATGAGCAGTTCTTC.

The chain is built from TRBV27 and TRBJ1-5; TRBD1 is a possible D gene (6 bases). This CDR3 spans 13 amino acids. Germline V gene data show CDR1 as MNHEY and CDR2 as SMNVEV (reference sequence). Trimming removed 4 bases at V and 8 bases at J, with 12 bases between. CDR3 in amino acids: CASSWGLWEPQHF. The DNA of the CDR3 is TGTGCCAGCAGTTGGGGGCTCTGGGAGCCCCAGCATTTT.

The chain employs TRBV6-2 or TRBV6-3 and TRBJ1-1; TRBD1 might be the D (6 bases). With 4 bases removed from V and 3 bases from J, the gap between germline ends came to 9 bases. The CDR3 consists of 13 residues. The V gene's germline CDR1 is MNHEY and CDR2 SVGEGT. CDR3 bases: TGTGCCAGCAGTTTCCCAGGGGACACTGAAGCTTTCTTT. Translation gives CASSFPGDTEAFF.

The chain is built from TRBV10-3 and TRBJ1-1; a possible D gene is TRBD1 (6 bases). Trimming removed 7 bases at V and 1 base at J, with 13 bases between. CDR3 length: 14 residues. Looked up from germline, CDR1 is ENHRY and CDR2 is SYGVKD. CDR3 region: CAIKPGGQNTEAFF. As DNA, the CDR3 is TGTGCCATCAAGCCGGGGGGCCAGAACACTGAAGCTTTCTTT.

Only a few counts were recorded for this clone. The rearrangement uses TRBV19 and TRBJ2-3, with 7 positions matching TRBD2. The ends lost 4 bases at V and 0 bases at J; junction bases unmatched: 4. The CDR3 runs to 15 residues. Germline V lookup: CDR1 LNHDA, CDR2 SQIVND (reference sequence). CDR3 sequence (DNA): TGTGCCAGTAGTACCCTAGCGGACAGCACAGATACGCAGTATTTT. This translates into CASSTLADSTDTQYF. Using reference TRBV19 and TRBJ2-3 for the parts outside the CDR3, the full variable domain is DGGITQSPKYLFRKEGQNVTLSCEQNLNHDAMYWYRQDPGQGLRLIYYSQIVNDFQKGDIAEGYSVSREKKESFPLTVTSAQKNPTAFYLCASSTLADSTDTQYFGPGTRLTVL.

This sequence joins TRBV4-1 and TRBJ1-6; the match to TRBD1 covers 9 bases. Germline assignment: CDR1 MGHRA and CDR2 YSYEKL. This CDR3 has 15 residues. V was pared by 4 bases and J by 7 bases, with 5 bases of the junction left unmatched. In DNA, the CDR3 is TGCGCCAGCAGCCGGACAGGGGATAGGAATTCACCCCTCCACTTT. Its translation is CASSRTGDRNSPLHF.

The gene calls are TRBV5-4 and TRBJ2-1, with 9 bases fitting TRBD2. Germline V CDR1 and CDR2: SGHNT, YYREEE (reference sequence). Unmatched junction bases numbered 13, after V lost 2 bases and J lost 10 bases. This CDR3 region has 16 residues. The CDR3 DNA sequence: TGTGCCAGCAGCTTAGGGGAACTAGCGGGCCTTGGGGAGCAGTTCTTC. It codes for CASSLGELAGLGEQFF. The whole variable domain, filled in from reference TRBV5-4 and TRBJ2-1, reads ETGVTQSPTHLIKTRGQQVTLRCSSQSGHNTVSWYQQALGQGPQFIFQYYREEENGRGNFPPRFSGLQFPNYSSELNVNALELDDSALYLCASSLGELAGLGEQFFGPGTRLTVL.

This clone is a singleton in its sample. The V and J genes are TRBV9 and TRBJ2-1, with 8 bases fitting TRBD2. CDR3 length: 17 residues. Per the germline V gene, CDR1 is SGDLS and CDR2 is YYNGEE. The trim removed 0 bases at V and 7 bases at J, leaving 12 bases unmatched. CDR3 DNA sequence: TGTGCCAGCAGCGTAGAGGGGGGACTAGGGAGTAGGAATGAGCAGTTCTTC. Protein product: CASSVEGGLGSRNEQFF. Supplemented by reference TRBV9 and TRBJ2-1, the full variable domain reads DSGVTQTPKHLITATGQRVTLRCSPRSGDLSVYWYQQSLDQGLQFLIQYYNGEERAKGNILERFSAQQFPDLHSELNLSSLELGDSALYFCASSVEGGLGSRNEQFFGPGTRLTVL.

The chain links TRBV30 to TRBJ2-2; possibly TRBD1 for D (5 bases). The CDR3 runs to 13 residues. Germline V lookup: CDR1 GTSNPN, CDR2 SVGIG (reference sequence). The V and J ends lost 5 bases and 1 base respectively, with 8 bases between them. The CDR3 DNA reads TGTGCCTGGGACAGTTTGAACACCGGGGAGCTGTTTTTT. Translating gives CAWDSLNTGELFF.

J is TRBJ1-1 and V is TRBV11-3, with a tentative D call TRBD1 (5 bases). This CDR3 is 12 amino acids long. Looked up from germline, CDR1 is SGHNT and CDR2 is YENEEA. Trimming shortened V by 7 bases and J by 3 bases, and 9 bases separated the two germline ends. CDR3 nucleotide sequence: TGTGCCAGCAACCAGGGTGACACTGAAGCTTTCTTT. It specifies CASNQGDTEAFF.

CDR3 coding DNA: TGCAGCGTTGAGAGTTACAATGAGCAGTTCTTC. It is translated as CSVESYNEQFF. The chain recombines TRBV29-1 with TRBJ2-1; no reliable D call. Deletions cut 3 bases from V and 4 bases from J, with 4 bases between. This CDR3 is built from 11 residues. The germline V gene encodes CDR1 SQVTM and CDR2 ANQGSEA.

The gene calls are TRBV5-1 and TRBJ2-7; 8 nucleotides match TRBD1. Germline V gives CDR1 SGHRS, CDR2 YFSETQ. The ends lost 4 bases at V and 6 bases at J; junction bases unmatched: 12. This CDR3 has 15 amino acids. The CDR3 here is CASSPANGQGTEQYF. The CDR3 coding sequence is TGCGCCAGCAGCCCGGCGAATGGACAGGGAACCGAGCAGTACTTC.

The chain combines TRBV3-1 (or the pseudogene TRBV3-2) with TRBJ2-1, with 11 bases fitting TRBD2. This CDR3 region has 16 residues. CDR1 and CDR2 (germline): LGHDT, YNNKEL (reference sequence). With 5 bases clipped from V and 5 bases from J, the junction kept 8 bases outside the gene matches. CDR3 sequence (DNA): TGTGCCAGCAGCGAACGCGGGACTAGCGGAAACAATGAGCAGTTCTTC. It yields the protein CASSERGTSGNNEQFF.

In this sample, this clone turned up once. V gene TRBV19 combines with J gene TRBJ1-2; 10 bases match TRBD1. Per germline, CDR1 LNHDA and CDR2 SQIVND (reference sequence). Losses at the gene ends were 6 bases for V and 0 bases for J; bases not matched to a gene: 10. The CDR3 runs to 17 residues. CDR3 amino acids: CASSPTGGRSSNYGYTF. The CDR3 region has the DNA TGTGCCAGTAGCCCGACAGGGGGCCGCTCCTCTAACTATGGCTACACCTTC.

The chain couples TRBV19 to TRBJ1-1, with no clear D. The CDR3 has 14 residues. Germline CDR1 and CDR2: LNHDA and SQIVND (reference sequence). Trimming stripped 1 base from V and 1 base from J, with 7 bases between. Here the CDR3 reads CASSIVGGNTEAFF. In nucleotides, the CDR3 is TGTGCCAGTAGTATAGTGGGAGGGAACACTGAAGCTTTCTTT.